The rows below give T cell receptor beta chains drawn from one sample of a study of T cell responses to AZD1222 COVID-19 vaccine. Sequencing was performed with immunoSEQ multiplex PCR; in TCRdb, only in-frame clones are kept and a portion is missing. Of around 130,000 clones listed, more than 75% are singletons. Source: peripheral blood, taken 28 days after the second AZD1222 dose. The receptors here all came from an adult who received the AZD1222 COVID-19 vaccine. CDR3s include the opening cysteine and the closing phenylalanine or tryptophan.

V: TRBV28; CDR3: CASSPTYRGVTTVDGYTF
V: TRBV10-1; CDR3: CASSDTGGGYEQYF
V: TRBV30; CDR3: CAWSASIKDGNQPQHF
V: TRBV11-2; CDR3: CASSLDGGAVYEQYF
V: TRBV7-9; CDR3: CASSPGRSYGYTF
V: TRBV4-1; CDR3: CASSQSSPGQGFSDTQYF
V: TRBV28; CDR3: CASRPSGGTYNEQFF
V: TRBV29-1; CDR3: CSVDTVTNEQFF
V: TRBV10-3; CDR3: CAISGSRTGTGNSPLHF
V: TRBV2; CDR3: CASSATASNQPQHF
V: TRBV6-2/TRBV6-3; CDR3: CASSYWGTVYEQYF
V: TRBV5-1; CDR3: CASSRGTDNTEAFF
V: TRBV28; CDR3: CASSSKLPSSYNEQFF
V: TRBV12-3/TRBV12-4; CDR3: CASSSKYEQYF
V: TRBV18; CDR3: CASSPQRDTYNEQFF
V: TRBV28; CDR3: CASSFRPDNEQFF
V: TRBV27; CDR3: CASSSGQPGSYEQYF
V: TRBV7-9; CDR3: CASSLARSYEQYF
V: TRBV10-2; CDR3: CASNVAGGLEQFF
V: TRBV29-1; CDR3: CSVDGQVADTQYF
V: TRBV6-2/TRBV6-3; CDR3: CASSREGDLFNEQFF
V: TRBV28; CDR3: CASTRFGSYNEQFF
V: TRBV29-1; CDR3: CSVVVSGANVLTF
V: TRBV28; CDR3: CASSLSGGYTF
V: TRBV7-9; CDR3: CASTPDRAGYTF
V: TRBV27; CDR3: CASRRTGTYNSPLHF
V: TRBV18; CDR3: CASSPPIGGAYTEAFF
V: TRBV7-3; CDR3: CASSLRAGGPSYNEQFF
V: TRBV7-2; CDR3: CASSLGRGDIQYF
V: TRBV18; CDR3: CASSPYSGGYTDTQYF
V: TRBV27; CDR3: CASSLTLSGGTEAFF
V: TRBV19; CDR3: CASSMVGGAQSPLHF
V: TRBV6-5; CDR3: CASSYRLDRDYEQYF
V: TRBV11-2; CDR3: CASSLGGVEQYF
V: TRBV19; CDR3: CASSIEDRGGNIQYF
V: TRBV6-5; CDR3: CASRPPGLTYEQYF
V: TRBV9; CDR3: CASSVKSGGPYNEQFF
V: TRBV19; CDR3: CASSMLEQPQHF
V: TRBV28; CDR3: CASTRPGRDTGELFF
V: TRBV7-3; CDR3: CASSFRLAGTGELFF
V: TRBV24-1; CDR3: CATSDNLGSGSTGELFF
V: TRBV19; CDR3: CASSTPFRRPEGYGYTF
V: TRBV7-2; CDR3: CASTRGSYNEQFF